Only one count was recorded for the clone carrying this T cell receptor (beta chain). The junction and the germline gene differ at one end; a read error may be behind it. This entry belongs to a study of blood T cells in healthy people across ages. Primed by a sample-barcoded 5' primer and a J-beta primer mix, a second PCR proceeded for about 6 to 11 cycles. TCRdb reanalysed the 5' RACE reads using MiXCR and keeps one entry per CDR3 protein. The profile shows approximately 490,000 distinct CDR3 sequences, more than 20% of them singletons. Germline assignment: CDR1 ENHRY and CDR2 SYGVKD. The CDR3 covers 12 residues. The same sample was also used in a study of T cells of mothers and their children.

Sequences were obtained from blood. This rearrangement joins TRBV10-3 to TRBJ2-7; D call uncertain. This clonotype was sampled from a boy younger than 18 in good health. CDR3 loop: CAVRKETYEQYF. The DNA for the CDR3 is TGTGCCGTCAGGAAAGAGACCTACGAGCAGTACTTC.